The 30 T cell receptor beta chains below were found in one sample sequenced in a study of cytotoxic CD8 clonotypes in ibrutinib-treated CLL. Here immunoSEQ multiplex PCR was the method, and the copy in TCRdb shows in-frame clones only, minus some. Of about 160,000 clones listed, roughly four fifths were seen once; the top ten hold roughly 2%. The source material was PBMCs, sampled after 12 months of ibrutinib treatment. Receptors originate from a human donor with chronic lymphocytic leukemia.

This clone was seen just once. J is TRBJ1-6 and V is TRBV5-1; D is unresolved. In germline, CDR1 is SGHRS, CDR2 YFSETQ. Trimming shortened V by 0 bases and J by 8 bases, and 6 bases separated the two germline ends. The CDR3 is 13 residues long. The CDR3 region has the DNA TGCGCCAGCAGCTTGGACGCCGATTCACCCCTCCACTTT. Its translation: CASSLDADSPLHF.

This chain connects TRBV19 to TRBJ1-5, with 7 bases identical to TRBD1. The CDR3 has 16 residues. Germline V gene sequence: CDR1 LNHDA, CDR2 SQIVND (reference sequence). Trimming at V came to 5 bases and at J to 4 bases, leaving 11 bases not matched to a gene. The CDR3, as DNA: TGTGCCAGTAGTCTTGGGGCAGGGGGAAGGAATCAGCCCCAGCATTTT. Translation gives CASSLGAGGRNQPQHF. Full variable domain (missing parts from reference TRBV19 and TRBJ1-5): DGGITQSPKYLFRKEGQNVTLSCEQNLNHDAMYWYRQDPGQGLRLIYYSQIVNDFQKGDIAEGYSVSREKKESFPLTVTSAQKNPTAFYLCASSLGAGGRNQPQHFGDGTRLSIL.

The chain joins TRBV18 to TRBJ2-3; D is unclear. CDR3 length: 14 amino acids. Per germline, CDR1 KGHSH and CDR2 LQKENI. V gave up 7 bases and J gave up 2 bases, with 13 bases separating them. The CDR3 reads CASCRLGYTDTQYF. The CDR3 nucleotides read TGTGCCAGCTGTCGGTTGGGATACACAGATACGCAGTATTTT.

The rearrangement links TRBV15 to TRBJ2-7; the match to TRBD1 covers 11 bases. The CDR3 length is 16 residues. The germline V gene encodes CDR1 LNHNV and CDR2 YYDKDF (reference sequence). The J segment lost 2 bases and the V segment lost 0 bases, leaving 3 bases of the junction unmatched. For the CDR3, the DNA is TGTGCCACCAGCAGAGAGGGGACAGGGGGAACCTACGAGCAGTACTTC. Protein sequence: CATSREGTGGTYEQYF.

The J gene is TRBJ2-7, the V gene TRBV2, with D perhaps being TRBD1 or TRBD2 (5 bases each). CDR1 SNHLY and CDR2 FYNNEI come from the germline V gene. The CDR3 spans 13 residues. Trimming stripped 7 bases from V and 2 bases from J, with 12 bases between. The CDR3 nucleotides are TGTGCCAGCAAACGGGACGGTGCCTACGAGCAGTACTTC. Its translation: CASKRDGAYEQYF.

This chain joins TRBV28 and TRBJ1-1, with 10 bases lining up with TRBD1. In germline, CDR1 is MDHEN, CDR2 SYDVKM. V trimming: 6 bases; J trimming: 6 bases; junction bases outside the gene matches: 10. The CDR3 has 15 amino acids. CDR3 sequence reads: CASRTTGTGAAEAFF. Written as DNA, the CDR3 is TGTGCCAGCAGGACTACCGGGACAGGGGCGGCTGAAGCTTTCTTT.

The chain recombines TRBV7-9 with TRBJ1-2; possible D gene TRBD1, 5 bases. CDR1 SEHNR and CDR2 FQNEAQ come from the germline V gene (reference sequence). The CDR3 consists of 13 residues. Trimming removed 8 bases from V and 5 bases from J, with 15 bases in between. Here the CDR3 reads CASDGGFSYGYTF. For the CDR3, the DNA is TGTGCCAGCGACGGGGGTTTTTCATATGGCTACACCTTC.

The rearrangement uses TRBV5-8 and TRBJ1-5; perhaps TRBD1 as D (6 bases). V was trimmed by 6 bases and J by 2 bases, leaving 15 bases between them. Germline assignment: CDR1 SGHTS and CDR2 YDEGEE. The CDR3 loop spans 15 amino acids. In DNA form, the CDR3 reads TGTGCCAGCATATTGGGGCAGGGGCGCAATCAGCCCCAGCATTTT. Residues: CASILGQGRNQPQHF.

The CDR3 spells CASRKDGTASSGYTF. Written as DNA, the CDR3 is TGTGCCAGCAGAAAAGACGGGACGGCATCCTCTGGCTACACCTTC. This sequence joins TRBV6-1 and TRBJ1-2; tentative D call: TRBD1 (5 bases). The length of the CDR3 is 15 residues. The germline V gene has CDR1 MNHNS and CDR2 SASEGT. With 6 bases removed from V and 7 bases from J, the gap between germline ends came to 21 bases.

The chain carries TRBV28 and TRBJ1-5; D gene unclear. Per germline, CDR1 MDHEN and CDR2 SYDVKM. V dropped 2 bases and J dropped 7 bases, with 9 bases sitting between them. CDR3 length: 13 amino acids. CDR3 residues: CASSLGFGQPQHF. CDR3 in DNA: TGTGCCAGCAGTTTAGGGTTCGGGCAGCCCCAGCATTTT.

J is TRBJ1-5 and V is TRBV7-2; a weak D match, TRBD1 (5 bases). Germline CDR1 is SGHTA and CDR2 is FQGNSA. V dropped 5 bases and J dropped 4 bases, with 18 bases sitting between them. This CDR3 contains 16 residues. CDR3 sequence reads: CASSLGPAGPNQPQHF. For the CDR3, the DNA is TGTGCCAGCAGCCTCGGCCCGGCAGGGCCGAATCAGCCCCAGCATTTT.

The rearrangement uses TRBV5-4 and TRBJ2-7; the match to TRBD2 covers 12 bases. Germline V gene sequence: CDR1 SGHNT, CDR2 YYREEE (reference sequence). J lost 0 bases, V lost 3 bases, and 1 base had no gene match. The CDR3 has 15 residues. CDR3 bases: TGTGCCAGCAGCTCTAGCGGGAGGGCCTCCTACGAGCAGTACTTC. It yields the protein CASSSSGRASYEQYF.

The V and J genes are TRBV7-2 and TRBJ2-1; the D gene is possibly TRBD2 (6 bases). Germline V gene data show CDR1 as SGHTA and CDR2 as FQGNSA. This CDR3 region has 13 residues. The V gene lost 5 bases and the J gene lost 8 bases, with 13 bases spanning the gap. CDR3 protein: CASSPTRTDEQFF. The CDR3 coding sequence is TGTGCCAGCAGCCCGACTAGAACGGATGAGCAGTTCTTC. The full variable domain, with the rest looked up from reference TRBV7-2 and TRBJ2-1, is GAGVSQSPSNKVTEKGKDVELRCDPISGHTALYWYRQSLGQGLEFLIYFQGNSAPDKSGLPSDRFSAERTGGSVSTLTIQRTQQEDSAVYLCASSPTRTDEQFFGPGTRLTVL.

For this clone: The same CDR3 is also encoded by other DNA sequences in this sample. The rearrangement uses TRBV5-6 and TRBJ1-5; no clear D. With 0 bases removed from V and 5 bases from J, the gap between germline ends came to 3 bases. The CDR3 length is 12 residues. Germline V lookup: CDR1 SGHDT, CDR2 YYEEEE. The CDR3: CASSLGDQPQHF. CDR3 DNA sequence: TGTGCCAGCAGCTTGGGGGATCAGCCCCAGCATTTT.

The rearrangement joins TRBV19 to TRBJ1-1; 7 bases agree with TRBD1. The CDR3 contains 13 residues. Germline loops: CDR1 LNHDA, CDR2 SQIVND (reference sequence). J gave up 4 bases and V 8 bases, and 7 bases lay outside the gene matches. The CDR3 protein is CASRPDRFTEAFF. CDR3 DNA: TGTGCCAGTCGCCCGGACAGGTTCACTGAAGCTTTCTTT.

DNA for the CDR3: TGTGCCAGCAGCCAAGGGCAGGGGGTCCTCTACGAGCAGTACTTC. Amino acid sequence: CASSQGQGVLYEQYF. This chain joins TRBV14 and TRBJ2-7; 7 bases are a match to TRBD1. Germline values: CDR1 SGHDN, CDR2 FVKESK. V shed 1 base, J shed 3 bases, and the junction held 6 bases outside the gene matches. This CDR3 spans 15 amino acids.

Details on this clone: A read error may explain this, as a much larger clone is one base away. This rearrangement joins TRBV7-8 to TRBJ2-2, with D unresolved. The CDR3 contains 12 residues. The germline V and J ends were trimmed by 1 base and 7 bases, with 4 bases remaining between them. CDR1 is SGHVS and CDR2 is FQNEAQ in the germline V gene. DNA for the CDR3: TGTGCCAGCAGCTTAGACGGCGGGGAGCTGTTTTTT. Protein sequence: CASSLDGGELFF.

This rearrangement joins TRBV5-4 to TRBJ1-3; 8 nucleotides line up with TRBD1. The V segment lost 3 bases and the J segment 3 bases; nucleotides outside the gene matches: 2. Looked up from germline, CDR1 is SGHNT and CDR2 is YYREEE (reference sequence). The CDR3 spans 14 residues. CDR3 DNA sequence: TGTGCCAGCAGCTACGACAGGGGTGGAAACACCATATATTTT. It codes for CASSYDRGGNTIYF.

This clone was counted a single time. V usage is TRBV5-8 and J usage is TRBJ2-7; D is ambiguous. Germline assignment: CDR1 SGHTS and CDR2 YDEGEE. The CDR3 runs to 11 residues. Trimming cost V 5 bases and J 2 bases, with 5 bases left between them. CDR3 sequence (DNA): TGTGCCAGCAGTCGAACCTACGAGCAGTACTTC. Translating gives CASSRTYEQYF.

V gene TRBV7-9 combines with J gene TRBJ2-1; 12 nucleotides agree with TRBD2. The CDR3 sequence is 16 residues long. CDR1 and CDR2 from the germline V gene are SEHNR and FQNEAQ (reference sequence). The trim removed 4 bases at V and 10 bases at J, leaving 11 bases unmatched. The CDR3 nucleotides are TGTGCCAGCAGCTCGATAGCTAGCGGGAGGGCCCCGGAGCAGTTCTTC. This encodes CASSSIASGRAPEQFF.

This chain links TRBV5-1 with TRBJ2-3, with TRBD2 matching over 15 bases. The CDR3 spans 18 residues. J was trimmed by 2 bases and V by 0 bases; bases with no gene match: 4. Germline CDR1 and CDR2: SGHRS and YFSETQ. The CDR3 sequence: CASSLDGTSGGPTDTQYF. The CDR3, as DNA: TGCGCCAGCAGCTTGGACGGGACTAGCGGGGGGCCCACAGATACGCAGTATTTT.

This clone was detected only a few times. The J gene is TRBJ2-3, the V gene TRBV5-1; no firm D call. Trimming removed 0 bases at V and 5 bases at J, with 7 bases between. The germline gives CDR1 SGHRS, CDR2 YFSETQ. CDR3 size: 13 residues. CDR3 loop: CASSLEAIDTQYF. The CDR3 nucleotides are TGCGCCAGCAGCTTGGAGGCCATAGATACGCAGTATTTT.

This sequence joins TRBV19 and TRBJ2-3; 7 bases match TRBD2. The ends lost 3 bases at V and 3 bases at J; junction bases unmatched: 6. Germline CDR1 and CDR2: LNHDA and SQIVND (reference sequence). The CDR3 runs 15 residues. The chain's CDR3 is CASSIRRGGTDTQYF. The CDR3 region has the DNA TGTGCCAGTAGTATCAGGCGCGGGGGAACAGATACGCAGTATTTT.

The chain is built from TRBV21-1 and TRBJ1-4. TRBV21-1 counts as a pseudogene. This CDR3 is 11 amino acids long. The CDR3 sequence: CAGDSNEKLFF. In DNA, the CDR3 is TGTGCCGGTGACTCCAATGAAAAACTGTTTTTT.

The CDR3 DNA is TGTGCCAGCACCCGGGATCTACAAGAGACCCAGTACTTC. It translates to CASTRDLQETQYF. The chain carries TRBV2 and TRBJ2-5, with D maybe TRBD2 (5 bases). V was shortened by 7 bases and J by 2 bases, with 11 bases between the two germline ends. Germline V gene lookup returns CDR1 SNHLY and CDR2 FYNNEI. The CDR3 runs 13 residues.

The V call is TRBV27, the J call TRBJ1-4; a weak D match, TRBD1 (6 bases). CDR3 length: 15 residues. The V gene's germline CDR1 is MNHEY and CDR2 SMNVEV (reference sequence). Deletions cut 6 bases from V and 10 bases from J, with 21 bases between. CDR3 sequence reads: CASRASSGARGKLFF. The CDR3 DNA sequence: TGTGCCAGCAGGGCTAGCTCAGGGGCGCGGGGAAAACTGTTTTTT.

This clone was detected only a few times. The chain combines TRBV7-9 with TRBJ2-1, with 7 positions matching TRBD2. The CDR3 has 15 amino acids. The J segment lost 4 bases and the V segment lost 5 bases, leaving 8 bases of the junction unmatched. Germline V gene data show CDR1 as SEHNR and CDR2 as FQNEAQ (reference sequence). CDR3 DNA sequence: TGTGCCAGCAGCCCCCGGCGGGAGCGTTACAATGAGCAGTTCTTC. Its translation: CASSPRRERYNEQFF.

The CDR3, as DNA: TGTGCCAGCTCGCTTTCCGGGGGCGTCACCGGGGAGCTGTTTTTT. As protein: CASSLSGGVTGELFF. The gene calls are TRBV18 and TRBJ2-2; possibly TRBD1 or TRBD2 for D (6 bases each). Germline V gene sequence: CDR1 KGHSH, CDR2 LQKENI. CDR3 length equals 15 residues. Between the trimmed V and J ends, which lost 6 bases and 4 bases, there was a span of 15 bases.

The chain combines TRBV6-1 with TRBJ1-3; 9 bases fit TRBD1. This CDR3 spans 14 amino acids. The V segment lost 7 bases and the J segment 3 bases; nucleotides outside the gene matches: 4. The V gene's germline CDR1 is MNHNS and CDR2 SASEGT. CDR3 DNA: TGTGCCAGCACCCGGGACAGGGATGGAAACACCATATATTTT. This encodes CASTRDRDGNTIYF.

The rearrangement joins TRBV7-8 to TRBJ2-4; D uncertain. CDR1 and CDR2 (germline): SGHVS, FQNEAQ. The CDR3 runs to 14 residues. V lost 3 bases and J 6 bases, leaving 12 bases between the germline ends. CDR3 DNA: TGTGCCAGCAGCTTGCGGAGAGCACGAAACATTCAGTACTTC. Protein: CASSLRRARNIQYF.